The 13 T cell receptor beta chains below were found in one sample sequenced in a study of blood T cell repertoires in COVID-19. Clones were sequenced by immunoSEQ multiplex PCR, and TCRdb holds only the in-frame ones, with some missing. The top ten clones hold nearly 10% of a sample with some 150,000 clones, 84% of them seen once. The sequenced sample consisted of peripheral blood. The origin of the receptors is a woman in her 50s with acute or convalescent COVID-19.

CDR3 DNA: TGCGCCAGCAGCCCGGGGACTAGTCGGATCGGGGAGCTGTTTTTT. Translation: CASSPGTSRIGELFF. This chain joins TRBV5-1 and TRBJ2-2; 8 positions agree with TRBD2. V dropped 4 bases and J dropped 7; count of bases not matched to a gene: 9. This CDR3 region has 15 residues. The germline V gene encodes CDR1 SGHRS and CDR2 YFSETQ. The entire variable domain, with the rest obtained from reference TRBV5-1 and TRBJ2-2, is as follows: KAGVTQTPRYLIKTRGQQVTLSCSPISGHRSVSWYQQTPGQGLQFLFEYFSETQRNKGNFPGRFSGRQFSNSRSEMNVSTLELGDSALYLCASSPGTSRIGELFFGEGSRLTVL.

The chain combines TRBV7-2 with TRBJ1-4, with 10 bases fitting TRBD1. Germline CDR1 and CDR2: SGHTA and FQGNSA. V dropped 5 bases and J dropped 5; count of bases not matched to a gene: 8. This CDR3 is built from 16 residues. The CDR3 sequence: CASSVRTGGKNEKLFF. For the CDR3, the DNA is TGTGCCAGCAGCGTACGGACAGGGGGAAAGAATGAAAAACTGTTTTTT.

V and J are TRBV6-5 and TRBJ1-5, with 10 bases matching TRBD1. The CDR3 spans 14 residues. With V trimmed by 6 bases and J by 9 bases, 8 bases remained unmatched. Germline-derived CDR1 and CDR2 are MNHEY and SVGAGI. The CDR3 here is CASRETGGARPQHF. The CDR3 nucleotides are TGTGCCAGCAGAGAGACAGGGGGCGCAAGGCCCCAGCATTTT.

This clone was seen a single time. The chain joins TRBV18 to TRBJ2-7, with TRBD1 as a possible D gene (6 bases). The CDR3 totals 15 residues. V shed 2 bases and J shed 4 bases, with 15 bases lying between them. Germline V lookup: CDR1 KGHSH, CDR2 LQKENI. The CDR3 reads CASSPGQFLGYEQYF. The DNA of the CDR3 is TGTGCCAGCTCACCAGGACAGTTTCTCGGGTACGAGCAGTACTTC.

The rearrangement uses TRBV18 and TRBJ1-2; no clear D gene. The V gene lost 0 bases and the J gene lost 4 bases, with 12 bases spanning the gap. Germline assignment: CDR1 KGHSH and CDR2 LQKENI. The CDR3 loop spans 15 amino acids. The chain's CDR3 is CASSPPEGGSYGYTF. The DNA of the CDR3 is TGTGCCAGCTCACCACCGGAGGGAGGATCCTATGGCTACACCTTC.

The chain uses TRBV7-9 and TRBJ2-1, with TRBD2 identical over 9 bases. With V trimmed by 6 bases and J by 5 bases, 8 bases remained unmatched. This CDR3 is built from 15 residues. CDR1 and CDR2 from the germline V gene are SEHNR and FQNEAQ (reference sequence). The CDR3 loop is CASSFSGRGDNEQFF. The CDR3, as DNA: TGTGCCAGCAGTTTTAGCGGGAGAGGGGACAATGAGCAGTTCTTC.

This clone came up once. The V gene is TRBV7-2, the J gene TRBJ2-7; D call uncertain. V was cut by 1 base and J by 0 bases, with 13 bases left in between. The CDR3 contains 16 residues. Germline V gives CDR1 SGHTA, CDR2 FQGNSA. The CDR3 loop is CASSLGPLGSSYEQYF. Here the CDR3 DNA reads TGTGCCAGCAGCTTAGGCCCCCTTGGCAGCTCCTACGAGCAGTACTTC.

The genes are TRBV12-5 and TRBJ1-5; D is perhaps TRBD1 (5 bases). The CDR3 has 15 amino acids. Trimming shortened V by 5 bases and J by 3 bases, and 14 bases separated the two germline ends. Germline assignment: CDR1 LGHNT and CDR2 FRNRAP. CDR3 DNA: TGTGCTAGTGGTAGTGACAGTCGTCACAATCAGCCCCAGCATTTT. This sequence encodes CASGSDSRHNQPQHF.

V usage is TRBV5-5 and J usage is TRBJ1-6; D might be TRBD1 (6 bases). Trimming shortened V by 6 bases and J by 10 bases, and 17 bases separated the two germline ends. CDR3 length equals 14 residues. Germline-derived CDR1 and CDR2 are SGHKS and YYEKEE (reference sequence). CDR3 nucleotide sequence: TGTGCCAGCACCCGGGACATTCGAACCTCACCCCTCCACTTT. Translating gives CASTRDIRTSPLHF. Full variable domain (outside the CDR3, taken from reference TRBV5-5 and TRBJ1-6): DAGVTQSPTHLIKTRGQQVTLRCSPISGHKSVSWYQQVLGQGPQFIFQYYEKEERGRGNFPDRFSARQFPNYSSELNVNALLLGDSALYLCASTRDIRTSPLHFGNGTRLTVT.

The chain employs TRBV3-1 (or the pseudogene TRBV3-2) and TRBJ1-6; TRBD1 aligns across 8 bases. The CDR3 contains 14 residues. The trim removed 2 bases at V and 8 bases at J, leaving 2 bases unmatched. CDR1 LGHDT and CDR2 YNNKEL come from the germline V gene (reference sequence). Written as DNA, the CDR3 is TGTGCCAGCAGCCAACCAGGGGGCGATTCACCCCTCCACTTT. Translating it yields CASSQPGGDSPLHF.

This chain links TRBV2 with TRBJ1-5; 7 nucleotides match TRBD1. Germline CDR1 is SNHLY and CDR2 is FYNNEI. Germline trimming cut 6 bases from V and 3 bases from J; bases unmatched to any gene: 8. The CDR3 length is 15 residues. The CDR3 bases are TGTGCCAGCAGAAAACAGGGGACAAACAATCAGCCCCAGCATTTT. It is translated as CASRKQGTNNQPQHF.

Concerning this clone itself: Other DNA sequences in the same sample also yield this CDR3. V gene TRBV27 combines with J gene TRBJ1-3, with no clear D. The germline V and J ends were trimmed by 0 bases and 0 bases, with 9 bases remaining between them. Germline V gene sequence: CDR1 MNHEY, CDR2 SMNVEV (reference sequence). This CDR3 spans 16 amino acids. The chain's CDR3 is CASSLSPGLSGNTIYF. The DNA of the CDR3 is TGTGCCAGCAGTTTATCCCCGGGTCTCTCTGGAAACACCATATATTTT.

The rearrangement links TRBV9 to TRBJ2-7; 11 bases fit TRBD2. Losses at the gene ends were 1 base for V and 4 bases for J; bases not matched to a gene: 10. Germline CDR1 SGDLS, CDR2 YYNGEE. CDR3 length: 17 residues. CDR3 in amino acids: CASSVSPTSGSSYEQYF. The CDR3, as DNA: TGTGCCAGCAGCGTATCCCCCACTAGCGGGAGCAGTTACGAGCAGTACTTC.